The clone carrying this T cell receptor beta chain was detected only a few times. The data derive from a study of control samples from healthy donors and cancer patients. The method was immunoSEQ multiplex PCR; TCRdb's version includes in-frame clones alone and lacks a portion of them. Among some 140,000 clones listed, just under 95% were seen once. The CDR3 has 18 residues. Germline CDR1 reads GTSNPN; CDR2 reads SVGIG (reference sequence). The ends lost 3 bases at V and 0 bases at J; junction bases unmatched: 15. The receptor's source is a man aged 30 to 39 in good health. The sample consisted of blood. The V call is TRBV30, the J call TRBJ1-1, with 8 bases identical to TRBD1. The CDR3 region is CAWSRRTGLVWMNTEAFF. The DNA of the CDR3 is TGTGCCTGGAGCAGGAGGACAGGGCTGGTTTGGATGAACACTGAAGCTTTCTTT.